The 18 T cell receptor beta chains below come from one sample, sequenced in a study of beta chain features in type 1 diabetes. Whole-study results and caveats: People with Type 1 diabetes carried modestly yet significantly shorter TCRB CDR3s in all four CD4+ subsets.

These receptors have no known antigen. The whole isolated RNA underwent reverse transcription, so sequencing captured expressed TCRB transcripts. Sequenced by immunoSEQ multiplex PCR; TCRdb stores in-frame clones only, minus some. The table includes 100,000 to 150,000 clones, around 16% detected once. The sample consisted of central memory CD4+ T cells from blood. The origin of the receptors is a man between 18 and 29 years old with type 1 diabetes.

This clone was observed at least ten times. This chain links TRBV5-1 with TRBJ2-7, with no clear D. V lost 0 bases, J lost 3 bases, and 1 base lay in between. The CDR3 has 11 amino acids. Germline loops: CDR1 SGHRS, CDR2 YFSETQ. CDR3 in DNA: TGCGCCAGCAGCTTGGGCTACGAGCAGTACTTC. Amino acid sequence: CASSLGYEQYF.

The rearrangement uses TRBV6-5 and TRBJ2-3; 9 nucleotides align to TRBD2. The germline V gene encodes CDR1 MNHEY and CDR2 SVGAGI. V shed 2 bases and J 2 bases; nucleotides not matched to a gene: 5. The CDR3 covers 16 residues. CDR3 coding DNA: TGTGCCAGCAGTTACGACGCGGGAGGGGACACAGATACGCAGTATTTT. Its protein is CASSYDAGGDTDTQYF.

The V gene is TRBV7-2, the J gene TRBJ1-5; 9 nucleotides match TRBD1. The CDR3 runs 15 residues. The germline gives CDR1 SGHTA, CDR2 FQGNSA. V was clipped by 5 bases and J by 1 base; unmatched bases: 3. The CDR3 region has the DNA TGTGCCAGCAGCCCGACAGGGGGGAGCAATCAGCCCCAGCATTTT. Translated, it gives CASSPTGGSNQPQHF.

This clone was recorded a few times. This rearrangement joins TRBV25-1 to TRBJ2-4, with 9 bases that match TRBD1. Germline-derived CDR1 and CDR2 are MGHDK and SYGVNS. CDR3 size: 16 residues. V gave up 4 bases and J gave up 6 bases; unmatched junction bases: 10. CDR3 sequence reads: CASSGAGQGSGNIQYF. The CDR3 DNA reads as TGTGCCAGCAGTGGAGCAGGACAGGGGTCGGGAAACATTCAGTACTTC.

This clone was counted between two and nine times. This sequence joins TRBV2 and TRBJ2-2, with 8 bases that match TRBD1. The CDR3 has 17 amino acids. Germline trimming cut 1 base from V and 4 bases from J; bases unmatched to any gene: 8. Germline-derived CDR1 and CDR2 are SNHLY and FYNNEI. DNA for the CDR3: TGTGCCAGCAGTGAAGGGGAACGCAGGGGGCCCACCGGGGAGCTGTTTTTT. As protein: CASSEGERRGPTGELFF.

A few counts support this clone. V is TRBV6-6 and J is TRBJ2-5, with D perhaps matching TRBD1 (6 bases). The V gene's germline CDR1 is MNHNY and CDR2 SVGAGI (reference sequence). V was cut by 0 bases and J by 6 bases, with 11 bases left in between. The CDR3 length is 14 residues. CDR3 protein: CASSYSLGAQTQYF. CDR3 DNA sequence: TGTGCCAGCAGTTACTCGTTGGGGGCTCAGACCCAGTACTTC.

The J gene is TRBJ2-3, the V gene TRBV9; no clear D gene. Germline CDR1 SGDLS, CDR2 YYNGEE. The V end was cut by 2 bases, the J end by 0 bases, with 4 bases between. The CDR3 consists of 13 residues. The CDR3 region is CASSVRSTDTQYF. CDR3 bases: TGTGCCAGCAGCGTGCGTAGCACAGATACGCAGTATTTT.

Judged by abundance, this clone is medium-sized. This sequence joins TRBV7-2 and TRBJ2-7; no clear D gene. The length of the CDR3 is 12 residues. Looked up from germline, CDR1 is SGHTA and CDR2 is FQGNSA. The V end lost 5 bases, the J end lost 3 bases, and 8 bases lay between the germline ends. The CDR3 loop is CASSPMGYEQYF. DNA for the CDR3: TGTGCCAGCAGCCCAATGGGCTACGAGCAGTACTTC.

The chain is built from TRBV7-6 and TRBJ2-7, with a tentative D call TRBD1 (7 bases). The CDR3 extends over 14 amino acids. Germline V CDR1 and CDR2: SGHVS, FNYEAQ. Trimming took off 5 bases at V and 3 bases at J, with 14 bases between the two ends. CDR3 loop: CASSPAGGHYEQYF. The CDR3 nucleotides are TGTGCCAGCAGCCCCGCAGGGGGGCACTACGAGCAGTACTTC.

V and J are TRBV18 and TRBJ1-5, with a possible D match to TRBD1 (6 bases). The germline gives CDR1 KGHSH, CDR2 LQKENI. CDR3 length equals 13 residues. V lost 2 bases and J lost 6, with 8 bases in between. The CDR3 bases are TGTGCCAGCTCACCAGGGGACATTCAGCCCCAGCATTTT. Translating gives CASSPGDIQPQHF. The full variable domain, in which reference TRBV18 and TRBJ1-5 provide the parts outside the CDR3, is NAGVMQNPRHLVRRRGQEARLRCSPMKGHSHVYWYRQLPEEGLKFMVYLQKENIIDESGMPKERFSAEFPKEGPSILRIQQVVRGDSAAYFCASSPGDIQPQHFGDGTRLSIL.

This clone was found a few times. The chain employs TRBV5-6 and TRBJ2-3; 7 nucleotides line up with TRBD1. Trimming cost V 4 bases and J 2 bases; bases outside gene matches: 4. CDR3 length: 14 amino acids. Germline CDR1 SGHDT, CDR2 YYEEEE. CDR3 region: CASSTGQLTDTQYF. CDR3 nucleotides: TGTGCCAGCAGCACGGGACAGCTCACAGATACGCAGTATTTT.

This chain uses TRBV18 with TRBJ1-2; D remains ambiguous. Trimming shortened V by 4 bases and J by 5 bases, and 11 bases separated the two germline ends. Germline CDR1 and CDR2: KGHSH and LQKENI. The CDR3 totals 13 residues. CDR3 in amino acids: CASSLQTEYGYTF. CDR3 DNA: TGTGCCAGCTCACTTCAAACAGAGTATGGCTACACCTTC.

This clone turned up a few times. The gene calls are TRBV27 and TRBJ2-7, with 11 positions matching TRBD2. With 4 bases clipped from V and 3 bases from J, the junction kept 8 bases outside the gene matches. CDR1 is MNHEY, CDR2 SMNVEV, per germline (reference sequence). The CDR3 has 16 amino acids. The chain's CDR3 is CASSSRLAGKLYEQYF. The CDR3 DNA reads TGTGCCAGCAGTTCAAGACTAGCGGGAAAGCTCTACGAGCAGTACTTC.

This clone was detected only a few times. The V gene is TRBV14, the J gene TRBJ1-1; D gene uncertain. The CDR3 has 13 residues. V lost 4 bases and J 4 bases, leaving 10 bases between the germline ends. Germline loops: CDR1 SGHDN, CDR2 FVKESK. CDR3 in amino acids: CASSLRAATEAFF. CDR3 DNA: TGTGCCAGCAGCCTCCGGGCAGCCACTGAAGCTTTCTTT.

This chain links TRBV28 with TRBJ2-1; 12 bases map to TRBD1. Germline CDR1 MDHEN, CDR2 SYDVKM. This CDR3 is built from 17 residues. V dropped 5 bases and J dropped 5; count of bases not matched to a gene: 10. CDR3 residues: CASSPSGTGGQNNEQFF. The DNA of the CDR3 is TGTGCCAGCAGTCCCTCTGGGACAGGGGGCCAGAACAATGAGCAGTTCTTC.

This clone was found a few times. CDR3 residues: CASSTGGGEETQYF. CDR3 bases: TGTGCCAGCAGTACCGGCGGGGGTGAAGAGACCCAGTACTTC. The chain recombines TRBV28 with TRBJ2-5, with 7 bases lining up with TRBD2. CDR3 length equals 14 residues. Per germline, CDR1 MDHEN and CDR2 SYDVKM. Germline trimming cut 5 bases from V and 3 bases from J; bases unmatched to any gene: 6.

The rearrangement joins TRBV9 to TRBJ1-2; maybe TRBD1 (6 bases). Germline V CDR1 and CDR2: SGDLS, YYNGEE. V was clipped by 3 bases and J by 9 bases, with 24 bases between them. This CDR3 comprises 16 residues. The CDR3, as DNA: TGTGCCAGCAGCGCCTCGGGGACACACGCGGGTACCAGCTACACCTTC. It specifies CASSASGTHAGTSYTF.

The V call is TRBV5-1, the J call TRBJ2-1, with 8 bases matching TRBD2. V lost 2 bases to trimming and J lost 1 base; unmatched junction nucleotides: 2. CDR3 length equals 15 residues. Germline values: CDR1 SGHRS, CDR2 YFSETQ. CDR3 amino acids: CASSLLADSYNEQFF. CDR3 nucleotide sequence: TGCGCCAGCAGCTTACTAGCGGATTCCTACAATGAGCAGTTCTTC.